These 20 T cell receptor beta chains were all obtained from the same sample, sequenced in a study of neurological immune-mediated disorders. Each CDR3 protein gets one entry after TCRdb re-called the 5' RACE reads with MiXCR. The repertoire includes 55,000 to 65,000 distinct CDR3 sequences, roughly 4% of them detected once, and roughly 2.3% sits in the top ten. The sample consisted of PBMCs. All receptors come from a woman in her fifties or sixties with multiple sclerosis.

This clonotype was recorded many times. CDR3 amino acids: CASSQDMLSGRVLYQETQYF. CDR3 bases: TGTGCCAGCAGCCAAGATATGTTAAGCGGGAGGGTCCTTTACCAAGAGACCCAGTACTTC. The chain joins TRBV14 to TRBJ2-5; 10 bases align to TRBD2. This CDR3 contains 20 residues. Germline V gives CDR1 SGHDN, CDR2 FVKESK. V gave up 0 bases and J gave up 0 bases; unmatched junction bases: 13.

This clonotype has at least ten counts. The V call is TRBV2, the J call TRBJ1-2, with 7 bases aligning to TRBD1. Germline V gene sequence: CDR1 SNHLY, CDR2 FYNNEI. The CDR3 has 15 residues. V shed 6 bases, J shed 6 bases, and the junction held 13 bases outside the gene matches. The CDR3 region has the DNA TGTGCCAGCAGGGCCTTCCAACAGGGGCGAAATGGCTACACCTTC. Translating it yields CASRAFQQGRNGYTF.

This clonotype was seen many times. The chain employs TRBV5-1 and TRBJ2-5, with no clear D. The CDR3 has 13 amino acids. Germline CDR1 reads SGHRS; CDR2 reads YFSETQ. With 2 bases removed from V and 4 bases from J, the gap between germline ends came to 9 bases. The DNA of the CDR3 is TGCGCCAGCAGCTTTGGGCCGGGAGAGACCCAGTACTTC. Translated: CASSFGPGETQYF.

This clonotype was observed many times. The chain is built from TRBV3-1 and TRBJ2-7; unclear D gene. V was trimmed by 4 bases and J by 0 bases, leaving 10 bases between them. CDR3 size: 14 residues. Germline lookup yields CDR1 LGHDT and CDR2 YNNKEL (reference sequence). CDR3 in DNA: TGTGCCAGCAGCCCCACTACCATCTCCTACGAGCAGTACTTC. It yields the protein CASSPTTISYEQYF.

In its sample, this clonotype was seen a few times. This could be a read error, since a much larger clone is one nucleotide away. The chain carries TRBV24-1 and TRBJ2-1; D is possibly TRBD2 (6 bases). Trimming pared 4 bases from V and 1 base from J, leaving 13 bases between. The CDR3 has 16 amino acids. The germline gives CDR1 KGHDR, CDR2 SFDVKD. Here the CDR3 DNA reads TGTGCCACCAGTGACCCCGACGGGAGATCCTACAATGAGCAGTTCTTC. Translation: CATSDPDGRSYNEQFF.

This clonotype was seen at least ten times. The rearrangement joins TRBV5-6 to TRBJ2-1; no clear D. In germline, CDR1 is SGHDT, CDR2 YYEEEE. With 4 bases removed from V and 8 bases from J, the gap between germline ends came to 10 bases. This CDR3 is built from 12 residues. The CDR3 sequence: CASSRYGDEQFF. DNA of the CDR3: TGTGCCAGCAGCCGTTACGGCGATGAGCAGTTCTTC.

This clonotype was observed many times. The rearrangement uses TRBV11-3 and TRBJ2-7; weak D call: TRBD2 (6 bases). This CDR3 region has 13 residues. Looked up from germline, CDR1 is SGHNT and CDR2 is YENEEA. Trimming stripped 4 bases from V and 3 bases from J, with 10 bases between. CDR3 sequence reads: CASSSSAGYEQYF. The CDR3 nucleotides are TGTGCCAGCAGCTCTAGCGCGGGCTACGAGCAGTACTTC.

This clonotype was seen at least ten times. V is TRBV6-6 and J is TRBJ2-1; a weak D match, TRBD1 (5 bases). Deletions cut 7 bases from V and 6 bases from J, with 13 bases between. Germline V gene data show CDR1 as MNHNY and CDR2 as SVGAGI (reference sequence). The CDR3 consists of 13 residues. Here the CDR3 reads CASNYRRGNEQFF. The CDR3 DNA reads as TGTGCCAGCAACTACCGTAGGGGCAATGAGCAGTTCTTC.

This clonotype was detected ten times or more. Written as DNA, the CDR3 is TGCAGTGCTAGAGGGGGTTCACTCACTAACTATGGCTACACCTTC. This translates into CSARGGSLTNYGYTF. The V gene is TRBV20-1, the J gene TRBJ1-2, with D uncertain. CDR3 length: 15 residues. The V gene's germline CDR1 is DFQATT and CDR2 SNEGSKA (reference sequence). The V end lost 1 base, the J end lost 0 bases, and 12 bases lay between the germline ends.

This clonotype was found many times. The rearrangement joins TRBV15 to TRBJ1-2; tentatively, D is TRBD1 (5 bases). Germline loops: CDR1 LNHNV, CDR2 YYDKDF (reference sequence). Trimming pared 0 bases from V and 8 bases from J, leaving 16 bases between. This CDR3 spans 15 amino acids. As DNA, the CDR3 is TGTGCCACCAGCAGAGATATAACAGGAGGATGGGGCTACACCTTC. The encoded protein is CATSRDITGGWGYTF.

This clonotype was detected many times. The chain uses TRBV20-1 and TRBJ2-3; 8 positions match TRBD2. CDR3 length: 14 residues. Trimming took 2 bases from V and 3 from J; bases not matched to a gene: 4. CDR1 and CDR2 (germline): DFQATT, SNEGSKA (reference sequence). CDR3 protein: CSARTAGVTDTQYF. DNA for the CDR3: TGCAGTGCTAGAACAGCGGGAGTAACAGATACGCAGTATTTT.

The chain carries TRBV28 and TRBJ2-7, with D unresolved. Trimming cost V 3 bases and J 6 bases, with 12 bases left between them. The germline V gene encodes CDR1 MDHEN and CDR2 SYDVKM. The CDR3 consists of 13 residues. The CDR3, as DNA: TGTGCCAGCAGTTTTCGGATCATGGGCGAGCAGTACTTC. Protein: CASSFRIMGEQYF.

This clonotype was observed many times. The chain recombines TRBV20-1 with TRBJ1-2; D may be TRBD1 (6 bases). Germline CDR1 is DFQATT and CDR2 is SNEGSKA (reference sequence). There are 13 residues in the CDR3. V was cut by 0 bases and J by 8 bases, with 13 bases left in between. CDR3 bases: TGCAGTGCTAGAGATCGGGGGGCGGGAGGCTACACCTTC. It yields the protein CSARDRGAGGYTF.

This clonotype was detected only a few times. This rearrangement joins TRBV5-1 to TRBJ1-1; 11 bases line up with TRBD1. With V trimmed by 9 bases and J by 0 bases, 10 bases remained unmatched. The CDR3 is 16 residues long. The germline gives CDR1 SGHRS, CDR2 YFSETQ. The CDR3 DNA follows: TGCGCCAACAAAACCGGGACAGGGGGGTTGAACACTGAAGCTTTCTTT. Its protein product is CANKTGTGGLNTEAFF.

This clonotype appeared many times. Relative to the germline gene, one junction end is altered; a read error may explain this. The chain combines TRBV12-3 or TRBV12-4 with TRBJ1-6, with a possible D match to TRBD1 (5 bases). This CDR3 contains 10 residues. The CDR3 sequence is CASRGDRLNF. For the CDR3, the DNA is TGTGCCAGCAGGGGGGATCGCCTCAACTTT.

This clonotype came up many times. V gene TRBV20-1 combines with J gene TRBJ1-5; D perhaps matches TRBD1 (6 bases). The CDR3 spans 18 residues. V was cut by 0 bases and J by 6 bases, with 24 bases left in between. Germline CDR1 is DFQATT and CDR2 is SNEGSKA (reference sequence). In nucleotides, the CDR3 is TGCAGTGCTAGAGAATGGAATTTGGGACACGGAAGGGGTCAGCCCCAGCATTTT. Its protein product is CSAREWNLGHGRGQPQHF.

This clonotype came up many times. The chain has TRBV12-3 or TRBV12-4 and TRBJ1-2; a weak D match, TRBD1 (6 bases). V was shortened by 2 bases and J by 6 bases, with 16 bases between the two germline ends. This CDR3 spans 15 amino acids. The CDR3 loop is CASSLSWVGGDGYTF. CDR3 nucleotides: TGTGCCAGCAGTTTATCTTGGGTTGGGGGCGATGGCTACACCTTC.

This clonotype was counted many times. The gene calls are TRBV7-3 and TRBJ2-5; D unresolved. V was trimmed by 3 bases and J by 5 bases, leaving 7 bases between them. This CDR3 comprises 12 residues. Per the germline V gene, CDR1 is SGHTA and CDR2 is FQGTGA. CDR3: CASSFGRETQYF. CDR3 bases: TGTGCCAGCAGCTTTGGGCGGGAGACCCAGTACTTC.

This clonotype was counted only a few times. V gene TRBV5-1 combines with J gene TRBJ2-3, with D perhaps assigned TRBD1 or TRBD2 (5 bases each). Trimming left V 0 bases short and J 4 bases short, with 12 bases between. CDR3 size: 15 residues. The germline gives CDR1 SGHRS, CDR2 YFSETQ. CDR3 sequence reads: CASSLGGTLADTQYF. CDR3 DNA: TGCGCCAGCAGCTTGGGAGGGACCCTGGCAGATACGCAGTATTTT.

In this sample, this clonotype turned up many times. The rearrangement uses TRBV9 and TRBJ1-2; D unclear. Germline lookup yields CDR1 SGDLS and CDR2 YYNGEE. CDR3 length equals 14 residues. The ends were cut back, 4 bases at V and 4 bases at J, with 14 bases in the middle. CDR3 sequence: CASSLRNLAYGYTF. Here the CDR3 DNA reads TGTGCCAGCAGCCTGCGTAACCTGGCCTATGGCTACACCTTC.